The 14 T cell receptor beta chains in this list originate from one sample, sequenced in a study of Ad26.COV2.S vaccination and SARS-CoV-2 variants. The treatment denotes: some 20 received Ad26.COV2.S at low or high dose, single or two shots; about five received placebo; per-sample allocation not given. Sampling was done on day 63 after the first vaccine or placebo injection. The method was immunoSEQ multiplex PCR; TCRdb's version includes in-frame clones alone and lacks a portion of them. This table holds under 600,000 clones, 80% to 90% found once. The sequencing used peripheral blood, collected in a trial of Ad26.COV2.S vaccine versus placebo. The origin of the receptors is a person aged 18 to 59 who received the Ad26.COV2.S COVID-19 vaccine or a placebo.

The chain couples TRBV5-1 to TRBJ2-1; 8 bases line up with TRBD2. Per germline, CDR1 SGHRS and CDR2 YFSETQ. This CDR3 comprises 17 residues. Unmatched junction bases numbered 13, after V lost 3 bases and J lost 5 bases. In DNA, the CDR3 is TGCGCCAGCAGCTCCCCGAATTATAGCGGGGTGGACAATGAGCAGTTCTTC. It encodes CASSSPNYSGVDNEQFF. The full variable domain, completed using reference TRBV5-1 and TRBJ2-1, is KAGVTQTPRYLIKTRGQQVTLSCSPISGHRSVSWYQQTPGQGLQFLFEYFSETQRNKGNFPGRFSGRQFSNSRSEMNVSTLELGDSALYLCASSSPNYSGVDNEQFFGPGTRLTVL.

The rearrangement links TRBV27 to TRBJ2-5; 7 bases are a match to TRBD2. V trimming: 6 bases; J trimming: 7 bases; junction bases outside the gene matches: 8. The CDR3 is 13 amino acids. Germline-derived CDR1 and CDR2 are MNHEY and SMNVEV (reference sequence). The CDR3 region has the DNA TGTGCCAGCAGCCCCACTAGCGTAGGGACCCAGTACTTC. This sequence encodes CASSPTSVGTQYF.

This clone was seen just once. The CDR3 nucleotides read TGCAGCCTTCGGGCTGGGACTACGGGCGGGAATGAGCAGTTCTTC. Translation: CSLRAGTTGGNEQFF. J is TRBJ2-1 and V is TRBV29-1; 7 bases are shared with TRBD2. Germline assignment: CDR1 SQVTM and CDR2 ANQGSEA. V was clipped by 8 bases and J by 7 bases; unmatched bases: 17. This CDR3 comprises 15 residues.

The CDR3 loop reads CASSRYSQGILGNTIYF. CDR3 DNA: TGTGCCAGCAGTCGATACTCCCAGGGAATCCTTGGAAACACCATATATTTT. The rearrangement uses TRBV3-1 (or the pseudogene TRBV3-2) and TRBJ1-3, with D maybe TRBD1 (5 bases). V shed 6 bases and J shed 3 bases, with 21 bases lying between them. CDR1 and CDR2 (germline): LGHDT, YNNKEL (reference sequence). This CDR3 spans 17 amino acids.

This clone was detected only a few times. This rearrangement joins TRBV27 to TRBJ1-5; weak D call: TRBD1 (5 bases). V was clipped by 3 bases and J by 3 bases, with 9 bases between them. Germline lookup yields CDR1 MNHEY and CDR2 SMNVEV (reference sequence). CDR3 length equals 14 residues. Here the CDR3 reads CASSFRGSNQPQHF. The CDR3 DNA is TGTGCCAGCAGTTTTCGGGGGTCCAATCAGCCCCAGCATTTT.

This clone appeared a few times. The CDR3 region is CASSLSDTYGYTF. The CDR3 region has the DNA TGTGCCAGCAGTTTATCCGACACATATGGCTACACCTTC. The chain recombines TRBV28 with TRBJ1-2; no reliable D call. The CDR3 extends over 13 amino acids. Germline V gene sequence: CDR1 MDHEN, CDR2 SYDVKM. The ends were cut back, 1 base at V and 5 bases at J, with 8 bases in the middle.

J is TRBJ2-7 and V is TRBV4-2; no clear D. V lost 1 base to trimming and J lost 3 bases, with 22 bases between them. The CDR3 totals 18 residues. The germline V gene encodes CDR1 LGHNA and CDR2 YNFKEQ. CDR3 loop: CASSQAPSGGAGYYEQYF. DNA of the CDR3: TGTGCCAGCAGCCAAGCGCCCTCCGGTGGAGCCGGATACTACGAGCAGTACTTC.

This sequence joins TRBV9 and TRBJ1-2; 7 positions agree with TRBD1. The V segment lost 4 bases and the J segment 4 bases; nucleotides outside the gene matches: 10. This CDR3 has 15 amino acids. The germline gives CDR1 SGDLS, CDR2 YYNGEE. The CDR3 loop reads CASSTGDSRSYGYTF. The CDR3, as DNA: TGTGCCAGCAGCACAGGGGACAGTCGCTCCTATGGCTACACCTTC.

This clone was counted a single time. V usage is TRBV20-1 and J usage is TRBJ1-1; no firm D call. Germline assignment: CDR1 DFQATT and CDR2 SNEGSKA (reference sequence). The CDR3 spans 11 residues. Trimming shortened V by 5 bases and J by 5 bases, and 9 bases separated the two germline ends. The CDR3, as DNA: TGCAGTGCTCGGCAGGTAACTGAAGCTTTCTTT. Protein sequence: CSARQVTEAFF.

CDR3 protein: CASSYRRPDEQYF. As DNA, the CDR3 is TGTGCCAGCAGTTACCGCCGCCCGGACGAGCAGTACTTC. V gene TRBV6-6 combines with J gene TRBJ2-7; no firm D call. There are 13 residues in the CDR3. Looked up from germline, CDR1 is MNHNY and CDR2 is SVGAGI (reference sequence). Trimming took off 2 bases at V and 5 bases at J, with 10 bases between the two ends.

The chain links TRBV28 to TRBJ2-1; D is unresolved. The germline gives CDR1 MDHEN, CDR2 SYDVKM. CDR3 length equals 17 residues. The V end lost 2 bases, the J end lost 1 base, and 15 bases lay between the germline ends. This CDR3 reads CASSLMLRRKSYNEQFF. CDR3 nucleotides: TGTGCCAGCAGTTTAATGCTCCGCAGGAAGTCCTACAATGAGCAGTTCTTC.

V and J are TRBV4-3 and TRBJ2-1, with TRBD2 matching 10 bases. The CDR3 extends over 17 amino acids. CDR1 and CDR2 (germline): LGHNA, YSLEER. J lost 4 bases, V lost 1 base, and 7 bases had no gene match. DNA of the CDR3: TGCGCCAGCAGCCAAGCCTCTAGCGGGGGCCCTTACAATGAGCAGTTCTTC. This translates into CASSQASSGGPYNEQFF.

The rearrangement uses TRBV27 and TRBJ2-1, with 10 nucleotides matching TRBD1. J lost 5 bases, V lost 5 bases, and 9 bases had no gene match. The CDR3 is 16 residues long. CDR1 is MNHEY and CDR2 is SMNVEV in the germline V gene (reference sequence). CDR3 bases: TGTGCCAGCAGTGAATCGACAGGGGGCTACAACAATGAGCAGTTCTTC. It is translated as CASSESTGGYNNEQFF.

Comment on this clone: One junction end does not reproduce the germline sequence, and a read error may be involved. Other nucleotide sequences in the sample specify the same CDR3. This chain uses TRBV7-6 with TRBJ1-3; a possible D gene is TRBD1 (5 bases). There are 16 residues in the CDR3. Germline values: CDR1 SGHVS, CDR2 FNYEAQ. The chain's CDR3 is CASSLTQGPSGNTIYF. CDR3 DNA: TGTGCTAGCAGCCTAACTCAGGGTCCCTCTGGAAACACCATATATTTT.